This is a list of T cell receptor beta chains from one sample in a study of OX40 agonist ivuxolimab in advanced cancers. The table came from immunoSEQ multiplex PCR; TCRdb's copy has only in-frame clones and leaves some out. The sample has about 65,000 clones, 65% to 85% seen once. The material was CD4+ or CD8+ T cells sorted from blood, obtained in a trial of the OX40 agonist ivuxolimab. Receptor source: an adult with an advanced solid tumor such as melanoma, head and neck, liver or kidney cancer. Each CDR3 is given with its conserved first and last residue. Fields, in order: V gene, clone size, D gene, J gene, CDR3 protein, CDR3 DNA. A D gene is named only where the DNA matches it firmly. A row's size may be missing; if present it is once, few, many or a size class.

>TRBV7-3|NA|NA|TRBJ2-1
CASSPSPNDEQFF
TGTGCCAGCAGCCCAAGTCCTAACGATGAGCAGTTCTTC
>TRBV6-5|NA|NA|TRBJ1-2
CASRISSGKGYTF
TGTGCCAGCAGAATCTCCTCCGGGAAAGGCTACACCTTC
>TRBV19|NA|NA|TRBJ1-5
CASSPRRTDGSNQPQHF
TGTGCCAGTAGTCCGCGCAGAACGGACGGAAGCAATCAGCCCCAGCATTTT
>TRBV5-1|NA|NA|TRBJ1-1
CASSSSAGPNTEAFF
TGCGCCAGCAGCTCCAGCGCCGGGCCAAACACTGAAGCTTTCTTT
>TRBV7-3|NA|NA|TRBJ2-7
CASSLGRRDEQYF
TGTGCCAGCAGCTTAGGTAGACGGGACGAGCAGTACTTC
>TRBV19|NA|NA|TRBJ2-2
CATKPNTGELFF
TGTGCCACGAAACCGAACACCGGGGAGCTGTTTTTT
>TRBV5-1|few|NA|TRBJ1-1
CASSLSGDEAFF
TGCGCCAGCAGCTTATCGGGAGATGAAGCTTTCTTT
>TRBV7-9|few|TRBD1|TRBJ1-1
CASSLVADRVPFF
TGTGCCAGCAGCTTAGTTGCGGACAGGGTACCTTTCTTT
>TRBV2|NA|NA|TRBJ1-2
CASSPIKNNYGYTF
TGTGCCAGCAGTCCTATCAAGAATAACTATGGCTACACCTTC
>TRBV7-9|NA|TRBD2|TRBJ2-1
CASSAGLAVYNEQFF
TGTGCCAGCAGCGCCGGGCTAGCGGTTTACAATGAGCAGTTCTTC
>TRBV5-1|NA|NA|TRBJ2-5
CASRLLGVEQETQYF
TGCGCCAGCAGGCTACTGGGGGTAGAGCAAGAGACCCAGTACTTC
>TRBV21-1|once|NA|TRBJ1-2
CASSKGQSPCGYTF
TGTGCCAGCAGCAAAGGGCAGTCGCCTTGTGGCTACACCTTC
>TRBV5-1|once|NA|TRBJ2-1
CASSLDLSYEQFF
TGCGCCAGCAGCTTGGATCTCAGCTATGAGCAGTTCTTC
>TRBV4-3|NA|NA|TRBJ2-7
CASSQGVTGPDEQYF
TGCGCCAGCAGCCAAGGTGTCACAGGTCCGGACGAGCAGTACTTC
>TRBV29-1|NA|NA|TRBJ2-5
CSVEERGAGETQYF
TGCAGCGTTGAAGAGCGAGGGGCCGGGGAGACCCAGTACTTC
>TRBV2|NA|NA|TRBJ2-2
CASSDSYGELFF
TGTGCCAGCAGTGACAGCTACGGGGAGCTGTTTTTT
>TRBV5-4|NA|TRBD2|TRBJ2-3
CASSLGAGVADTQYF
TGTGCCAGCAGCTTGGGAGCGGGAGTAGCAGATACGCAGTATTTT
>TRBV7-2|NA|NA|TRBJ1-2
CASSLLGPNYGYTF
TGTGCCAGCAGCTTACTAGGGCCTAACTATGGCTACACCTTC
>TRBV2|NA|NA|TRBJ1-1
CASSEYGGQTEAFF
TGTGCCAGCAGTGAATATGGGGGGCAAACTGAAGCTTTCTTT
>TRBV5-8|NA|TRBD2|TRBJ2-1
CASSLRTSYNEQFF
TGTGCCAGCAGCTTGAGGACTAGCTACAATGAGCAGTTCTTC
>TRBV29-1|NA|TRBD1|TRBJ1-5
CSVLTGSYQPQHF
TGCAGCGTCTTGACAGGGTCTTATCAGCCCCAGCATTTT
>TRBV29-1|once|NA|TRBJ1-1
CSVEGGRLGTEAFF
TGCAGCGTTGAAGGTGGACGACTTGGCACTGAAGCTTTCTTT
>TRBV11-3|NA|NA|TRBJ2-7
CASSLAGVYEQYF
TGTGCCAGCAGCTTAGCTGGTGTCTACGAGCAGTACTTC